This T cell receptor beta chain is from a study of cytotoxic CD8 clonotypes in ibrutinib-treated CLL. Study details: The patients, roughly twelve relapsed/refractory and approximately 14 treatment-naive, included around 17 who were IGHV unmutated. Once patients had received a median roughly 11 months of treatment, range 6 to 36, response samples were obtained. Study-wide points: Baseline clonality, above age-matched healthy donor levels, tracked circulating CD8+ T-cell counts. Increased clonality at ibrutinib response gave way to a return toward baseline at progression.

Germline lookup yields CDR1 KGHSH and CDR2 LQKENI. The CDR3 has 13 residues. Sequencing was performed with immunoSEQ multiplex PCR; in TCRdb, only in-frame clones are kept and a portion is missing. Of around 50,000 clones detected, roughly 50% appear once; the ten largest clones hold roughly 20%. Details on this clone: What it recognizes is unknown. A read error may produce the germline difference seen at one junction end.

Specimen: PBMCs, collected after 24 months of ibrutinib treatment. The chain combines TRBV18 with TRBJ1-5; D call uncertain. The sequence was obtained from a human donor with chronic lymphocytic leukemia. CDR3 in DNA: TGTGCCAGCTCCCCACAACTCAATCAGCCCCAGCATTTT. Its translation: CASSPQLNQPQHF.